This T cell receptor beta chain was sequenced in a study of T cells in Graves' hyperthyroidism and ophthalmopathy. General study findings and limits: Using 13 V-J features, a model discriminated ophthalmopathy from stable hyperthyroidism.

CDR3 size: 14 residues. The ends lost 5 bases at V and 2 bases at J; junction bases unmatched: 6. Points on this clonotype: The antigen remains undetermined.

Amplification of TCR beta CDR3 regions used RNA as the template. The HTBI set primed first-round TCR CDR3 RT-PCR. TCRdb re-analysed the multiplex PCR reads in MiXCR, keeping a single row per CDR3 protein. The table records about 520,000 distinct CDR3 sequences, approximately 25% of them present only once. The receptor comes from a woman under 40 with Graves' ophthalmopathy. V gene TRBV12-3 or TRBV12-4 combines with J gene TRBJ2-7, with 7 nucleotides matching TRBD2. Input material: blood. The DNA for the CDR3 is TGTGCCAGCAGTGGCAGGAGCGGGACCTACGAGCAGTACTTC. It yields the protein CASSGRSGTYEQYF.